The rows below give T cell receptor beta chains drawn from one sample of a study of cytomegalovirus exposure and HLA in healthy donors. The method was immunoSEQ multiplex PCR; TCRdb's version includes in-frame clones alone and lacks a portion of them. The sample yields under 300,000 clones, 90% seen once. The sequenced material came from PBMCs. The receptor source for this set is a young woman in good health and CMV-seronegative. Both conserved end residues are part of each CDR3. Fields, in order: V gene, J gene, CDR3 protein.

TRBV10-3,TRBJ2-1,CAISESAGGHYNEQFF
TRBV7-6,TRBJ1-3,CASSGRDSGNTIYF
TRBV7-7,TRBJ2-1,CASSPNLFNEQFF
TRBV7-7,TRBJ2-2,CASSLGQGKAAGELFF
TRBV11-2,TRBJ1-6,CASSSRTDNTLHF
TRBV19,TRBJ2-2,CASKGGRQTGELFF
TRBV6-1,TRBJ1-3,CASSEARVSGNTIYF
TRBV7-2,TRBJ1-6,CASSLGPGLTYSPLHF
TRBV28,TRBJ2-5,CASSWGGETQYF
TRBV5-1,TRBJ1-1,CASSPKTGGRTEAFF
TRBV4-3,TRBJ1-2,CASSFGVQDPRYTF
TRBV7-9,TRBJ2-7,CASSLVGVRYRGRSYEQYF
TRBV5-4,TRBJ1-1,CASSLETGDEAFF
TRBV19,TRBJ2-6,CASSSSVSGANVLTF
TRBV6-5,TRBJ1-1,CASSRGTGGLTEAFF
TRBV4-1,TRBJ1-1,CASSHIQGANTEAFF
TRBV29-1,TRBJ2-3,CSGVAGGTDTQYF
TRBV7-2,TRBJ2-1,CASGILTGYEQFF
TRBV27,TRBJ2-1,CASSAGLGNEQFF
TRBV5-4,TRBJ2-1,CASNRGQGAVDEQFF
TRBV30,TRBJ1-1,CAWTRMTANTEAFF
TRBV5-1,TRBJ2-1,CASSLRTGDFGNEQFF
TRBV5-1,TRBJ2-7,CASSWKYRGKYEQYF